What follows describes a single TCR beta chain. The data derive from a study of blood T cell repertoires in COVID-19. Study-wide context: Sample material is recorded as cDNA or gDNA derived from T cells, B-cell-depleted T cells, or PBMCs.

Between the trimmed V and J ends, which lost 0 bases and 2 bases, there was a span of 4 bases. The V gene's germline CDR1 is MGHRA and CDR2 YSYEKL. This CDR3 region has 14 residues. Only in-frame clones appear in the TCRdb table, and some are missing; sequencing was by immunoSEQ multiplex PCR. This table has 45,000 to 55,000 clones, more than 60% appearing once. This receptor was identified in a human donor with active or convalescent COVID-19. The donor label of this sample is uncertain. The V gene is TRBV4-1, the J gene TRBJ1-4; the D is unclear. Specimen: peripheral blood. The CDR3 DNA reads as TGCGCCAGCAGCCAAGAGAGGACTAATGAAAAACTGTTTTTT. Amino acids: CASSQERTNEKLFF.